This TCR beta chain was recorded in a study of blood T cells in healthy people across ages. CDR3 size: 17 residues. With 4 bases removed from V and 3 bases from J, the gap between germline ends came to 18 bases. Germline CDR1 reads SGHTA; CDR2 reads FQGTGA. PCR was performed a second time for roughly 7 to 12 cycles using a sample-barcoded 5' primer and a J-beta primer mix. TCRdb redid the calling of the 5' RACE reads with MiXCR, one entry per CDR3 protein. The data hold 850,000 or so distinct CDR3 sequences, with more than 25% observed a single time. The genes are TRBV7-3 and TRBJ2-2; D remains ambiguous. Sequencing was performed on blood. This TCR was recovered from a woman aged 80 or older in good health. Written as DNA, the CDR3 is TGTGCCAGCAGCTCTCCCGCGCAGGTTAAGGACACCGGGGAGCTGTTTTTT. Amino acids: CASSSPAQVKDTGELFF.